These 32 T cell receptor beta chains originate from one sample sequenced in a study of T cell responses to AZD1222 COVID-19 vaccine. Profiling relied on immunoSEQ multiplex PCR, and the TCRdb table lists in-frame clones only, not all of them. This sample carries tens of thousands of clones, 90% of them seen once, and the ten largest clones take 4.5% to 6%. Sequences were derived from peripheral blood, sampled on day 0 of AZD1222 vaccination. These receptors were collected from an adult in good health.

This chain connects TRBV4-3 to TRBJ1-2; TRBD1 is a possible D gene (5 bases). Germline values: CDR1 LGHNA, CDR2 YSLEER. The CDR3 extends over 18 amino acids. Trimming shortened V by 2 bases and J by 3 bases, and 22 bases separated the two germline ends. The CDR3 loop is CASSQLRPGQGTHYGYTF. The DNA of the CDR3 is TGCGCCAGCAGCCAATTAAGGCCTGGTCAGGGAACTCACTATGGCTACACCTTC.

The chain couples TRBV5-1 to TRBJ1-4, with D possibly being TRBD1 (6 bases). The CDR3 consists of 14 residues. Trimming shortened V by 4 bases and J by 7 bases, and 14 bases separated the two germline ends. Germline V gene data show CDR1 as SGHRS and CDR2 as YFSETQ. As DNA, the CDR3 is TGCGCCAGCAGCCCAGAAGGAGGGGGTGAAAAACTGTTTTTT. It specifies CASSPEGGGEKLFF. Full variable domain (remainder filled in from reference TRBV5-1 and TRBJ1-4): KAGVTQTPRYLIKTRGQQVTLSCSPISGHRSVSWYQQTPGQGLQFLFEYFSETQRNKGNFPGRFSGRQFSNSRSEMNVSTLELGDSALYLCASSPEGGGEKLFFGSGTQLSVL.

This chain connects TRBV24-1 to TRBJ2-3; 7 nucleotides align to TRBD1. CDR1 and CDR2 (germline): KGHDR, SFDVKD. J lost 1 base, V lost 10 bases, and 4 bases had no gene match. CDR3 size: 13 residues. The CDR3 sequence: CATSGGRTDTQYF. CDR3 nucleotide sequence: TGTGCCACTTCAGGGGGACGCACAGATACGCAGTATTTT.

The J gene is TRBJ1-2, the V gene TRBV6-6; a possible D gene is TRBD1 (5 bases). Trimming took 5 bases from V and 8 from J, leaving 15 bases between them. Germline V gene sequence: CDR1 MNHNY, CDR2 SVGAGI (reference sequence). The CDR3 has 13 amino acids. Here the CDR3 reads CASSPTVLGGYTF. The CDR3 coding sequence is TGTGCCAGCAGTCCGACAGTCTTAGGGGGCTACACCTTC.

V usage is TRBV9 and J usage is TRBJ2-1, with a tentative D call TRBD1 (6 bases). CDR1 is SGDLS and CDR2 is YYNGEE in the germline V gene. Trimming took 3 bases from V and 4 from J, leaving 17 bases between them. The CDR3 is 16 residues long. In nucleotides, the CDR3 is TGTGCCAGCAGCGCCAGTCAGGGGTCGGGATACAATGAGCAGTTCTTC. It translates to CASSASQGSGYNEQFF.

Only one count was recorded for this clone. The V gene is TRBV7-3, the J gene TRBJ1-2; 8 bases fit TRBD1. Per germline, CDR1 SGHTA and CDR2 FQGTGA. The trim removed 5 bases at V and 5 bases at J, leaving 7 bases unmatched. This CDR3 spans 14 amino acids. CDR3 coding DNA: TGTGCCAGCAGCCCGGACAGGGATGGGTATGGCTACACCTTC. It yields the protein CASSPDRDGYGYTF.

The J gene is TRBJ1-5, the V gene TRBV5-1, with D unresolved. The CDR3 runs 13 residues. Trimming took off 0 bases at V and 6 bases at J, with 7 bases between the two ends. The germline gives CDR1 SGHRS, CDR2 YFSETQ. The CDR3 DNA follows: TGCGCCAGCAGCTTGGAGGAGGGTCAGCCCCAGCATTTT. Translated: CASSLEEGQPQHF.

CDR3 DNA sequence: TGTGCCAGCAGTGGGGGCAATCAGCCCCAGCATTTT. Residues: CASSGGNQPQHF. The chain combines TRBV27 with TRBJ1-5; unclear D gene. Trimming removed 5 bases at V and 2 bases at J, with 4 bases between. CDR3 size: 12 residues. The V gene's germline CDR1 is MNHEY and CDR2 SMNVEV (reference sequence).

The rearrangement links TRBV7-2 to TRBJ1-2; no definite D call. The V gene's germline CDR1 is SGHTA and CDR2 FQGNSA. V was cut by 1 base and J by 0 bases, with 6 bases left in between. This CDR3 has 14 residues. CDR3 amino acids: CASSLGRSNYGYTF. The CDR3 coding sequence is TGTGCCAGCAGCTTAGGCAGATCTAACTATGGCTACACCTTC. Full variable domain (remainder filled in from reference TRBV7-2 and TRBJ1-2): GAGVSQSPSNKVTEKGKDVELRCDPISGHTALYWYRQSLGQGLEFLIYFQGNSAPDKSGLPSDRFSAERTGGSVSTLTIQRTQQEDSAVYLCASSLGRSNYGYTFGSGTRLTVV.

This rearrangement joins TRBV7-9 to TRBJ2-5; 13 positions agree with TRBD2. The V segment lost 5 bases and the J segment 4 bases; nucleotides outside the gene matches: 7. The CDR3 is made up of 16 amino acids. The germline V gene has CDR1 SEHNR and CDR2 FQNEAQ (reference sequence). DNA for the CDR3: TGTGCCAGCAGCGAGGGACTAGCGGGGTCGTTAGAGACCCAGTACTTC. As protein: CASSEGLAGSLETQYF.

The chain uses TRBV7-8 and TRBJ1-5, with 7 bases aligning to TRBD1. The CDR3 is 15 residues long. Germline V gene data show CDR1 as SGHVS and CDR2 as FQNEAQ. Losses at the gene ends were 4 bases for V and 4 bases for J; bases not matched to a gene: 7. CDR3 nucleotide sequence: TGTGCCAGCAGCTCGGGACAGATCCCGAATCAGCCCCAGCATTTT. Residues: CASSSGQIPNQPQHF.

The chain employs TRBV5-1 and TRBJ1-3, with D maybe TRBD1 (5 bases). The CDR3 totals 14 residues. The ends were cut back, 4 bases at V and 4 bases at J, with 12 bases in the middle. Germline V lookup: CDR1 SGHRS, CDR2 YFSETQ. The CDR3 DNA reads as TGCGCCAGCAGCCCACTAGGGGTCGGAAACACCATATATTTT. This encodes CASSPLGVGNTIYF.

The CDR3 nucleotides are TGTGCCAGCAGTTTAGATCAGGTATATGGCTACACCTTC. This gives the protein CASSLDQVYGYTF. J is TRBJ1-2 and V is TRBV28; D unresolved. Germline CDR1 MDHEN, CDR2 SYDVKM. V was clipped by 2 bases and J by 5 bases, with 9 bases between them. The CDR3 runs 13 residues.

This clone was recorded once. The rearrangement joins TRBV6-1 to TRBJ1-2, with 7 nucleotides matching TRBD1. Germline lookup yields CDR1 MNHNS and CDR2 SASEGT. CDR3 length equals 15 residues. V lost 1 base to trimming and J lost 8 bases; unmatched junction nucleotides: 10. The CDR3 region is CASSEGLTGKSGYTF. CDR3 DNA sequence: TGTGCCAGCAGTGAAGGGTTGACAGGGAAAAGCGGCTACACCTTC.

The CDR3 loop is CAISESDRSTDTQYF. The CDR3 DNA follows: TGTGCCATCAGTGAGTCGGACAGGAGCACAGATACGCAGTATTTT. The chain links TRBV10-3 to TRBJ2-3, with TRBD1 matching over 7 bases. V shed 0 bases, J shed 0 bases, and the junction held 0 bases outside the gene matches. Germline V CDR1 and CDR2: ENHRY, SYGVKD. CDR3 size: 15 residues.

The chain recombines TRBV5-5 with TRBJ1-2; the D is unclear. V dropped 5 bases and J dropped 7 bases, with 18 bases sitting between them. Germline CDR1 is SGHKS and CDR2 is YYEKEE (reference sequence). This CDR3 comprises 14 residues. The CDR3 DNA reads TGTGCCAGCAGAAAAGAATGGGGAATTGGTGGCTACACCTTC. Translation: CASRKEWGIGGYTF.

The genes are TRBV4-3 and TRBJ1-6; D gene uncertain. The germline gives CDR1 LGHNA, CDR2 YSLEER. V gave up 4 bases and J gave up 0 bases, with 4 bases separating them. The CDR3 spans 14 residues. CDR3 in amino acids: CASSLGSYNSPLHF. The CDR3 nucleotides read TGCGCCAGCAGCCTAGGCTCCTATAATTCACCCCTCCACTTT.

The chain employs TRBV4-2 and TRBJ1-2, with D unresolved. Germline CDR1 reads LGHNA; CDR2 reads YNFKEQ. V dropped 0 bases and J dropped 0 bases, with 5 bases sitting between them. CDR3 length: 14 amino acids. The DNA for the CDR3 is TGTGCCAGCAGCCAAGAAACAGCTAACTATGGCTACACCTTC. This translates into CASSQETANYGYTF.

This chain joins TRBV28 and TRBJ2-7, with 10 positions matching TRBD1. The CDR3 runs 16 residues. Germline lookup yields CDR1 MDHEN and CDR2 SYDVKM. With 7 bases clipped from V and 3 bases from J, the junction kept 12 bases outside the gene matches. The DNA of the CDR3 is TGTGCCAGCACCACCCAACCGGGACAGGGGATCTACGAGCAGTACTTC. Translating it yields CASTTQPGQGIYEQYF.

This sequence joins TRBV6-5 and TRBJ1-2; 9 bases are a match to TRBD1. The CDR3 length is 14 residues. Looked up from germline, CDR1 is MNHEY and CDR2 is SVGAGI. Trimming cost V 6 bases and J 4 bases; bases outside gene matches: 6. The CDR3 region is CASRGTGQVYGYTF. The DNA for the CDR3 is TGTGCCAGCAGGGGGACAGGGCAGGTCTATGGCTACACCTTC.

The CDR3 reads CASSLAVGPNYEQYF. For the CDR3, the DNA is TGTGCCAGCAGCTTAGCGGTAGGGCCCAACTACGAGCAGTACTTC. The chain is built from TRBV7-2 and TRBJ2-7; D remains ambiguous. Germline CDR1 SGHTA, CDR2 FQGNSA. This CDR3 comprises 15 residues. Trimming removed 0 bases at V and 3 bases at J, with 12 bases between.

This clone was observed a handful of times. The genes are TRBV7-6 and TRBJ1-2; D is perhaps TRBD1 (6 bases). Trimming shortened V by 3 bases and J by 8 bases, and 19 bases separated the two germline ends. CDR1 SGHVS and CDR2 FNYEAQ come from the germline V gene. This CDR3 has 15 residues. The CDR3 DNA reads TGTGCCAGCAGCTTGGGTCGGGGGGCTTTAACCGGCTACACCTTC. Translation: CASSLGRGALTGYTF.

The chain recombines TRBV10-3 with TRBJ2-1; 7 bases agree with TRBD2. Looked up from germline, CDR1 is ENHRY and CDR2 is SYGVKD. V was clipped by 4 bases and J by 5 bases; unmatched bases: 8. The CDR3 is 15 amino acids. As DNA, the CDR3 is TGTGCCATCAGTGCTGACGGGGGGTGGAACAATGAGCAGTTCTTC. It is translated as CAISADGGWNNEQFF.

This clone turned up a few times. This chain joins TRBV4-3 and TRBJ1-5; D is uncertain. Germline CDR1 reads LGHNA; CDR2 reads YSLEER. The CDR3 runs to 15 residues. Trimming stripped 1 base from V and 6 bases from J, with 13 bases between. This CDR3 is CASSQGRDRAQPQHF. CDR3 DNA sequence: TGCGCCAGCAGCCAAGGTAGGGATAGGGCTCAGCCCCAGCATTTT.

This sequence joins TRBV28 and TRBJ1-2; tentative D call: TRBD1 (5 bases). Per germline, CDR1 MDHEN and CDR2 SYDVKM. The CDR3 has 13 residues. Trimming removed 7 bases at V and 5 bases at J, with 14 bases between. CDR3 sequence reads: CASTIGTSYGYTF. CDR3 coding DNA: TGTGCCAGCACCATAGGGACCTCTTATGGCTACACCTTC.

The chain recombines TRBV2 with TRBJ1-1, with D possibly matching TRBD1 (5 bases). The germline V gene has CDR1 SNHLY and CDR2 FYNNEI. CDR3 size: 11 residues. Trimming shortened V by 9 bases and J by 5 bases, and 10 bases separated the two germline ends. The CDR3 DNA reads as TGTGCCAGTTTAGGGGAAACTGAAGCTTTCTTT. Translating gives CASLGETEAFF.

The CDR3 DNA sequence: TGTGCCAGCAGCAGGGGGGGGAGCAATCAGCCCCAGCATTTT. This translates into CASSRGGSNQPQHF. The chain has TRBV28 and TRBJ1-5; 7 bases are shared with TRBD1. Germline values: CDR1 MDHEN, CDR2 SYDVKM. This CDR3 contains 14 residues. The V segment lost 6 bases and the J segment 1 base; nucleotides outside the gene matches: 3.

The chain recombines TRBV2 with TRBJ1-3; tentative D call: TRBD1 (6 bases). The V and J ends lost 5 bases and 1 base respectively, with 9 bases between them. The CDR3 contains 14 residues. Looked up from germline, CDR1 is SNHLY and CDR2 is FYNNEI. The CDR3 nucleotides are TGTGCCAGCAGTCTCGGACAGTCTGGAAACACCATATATTTT. Protein: CASSLGQSGNTIYF.

V is TRBV3-1 (or the pseudogene TRBV3-2) and J is TRBJ1-2; D is perhaps TRBD1 (6 bases). The germline V and J ends were trimmed by 4 bases and 8 bases, with 20 bases remaining between them. This CDR3 has 15 residues. Germline V gene data show CDR1 as LGHDT and CDR2 as YNNKEL (reference sequence). CDR3 sequence: CASSPPGRGGDGYTF. CDR3 nucleotides: TGTGCCAGCAGCCCCCCCGGGAGGGGGGGGGACGGCTACACCTTC.

The V call is TRBV3-1 (or the pseudogene TRBV3-2), the J call TRBJ2-3, with 7 bases lining up with TRBD1. Germline trimming cut 6 bases from V and 1 base from J; bases unmatched to any gene: 1. The CDR3 runs 13 residues. Germline-derived CDR1 and CDR2 are LGHDT and YNNKEL (reference sequence). The CDR3 region has the DNA TGTGCCAGCAGAACAGGGGGCACAGATACGCAGTATTTT. This encodes CASRTGGTDTQYF.

DNA for the CDR3: TGTGCCAGCAGCTCCCAGGGCAGCCGCTATGGCTACACCTTC. It yields the protein CASSSQGSRYGYTF. The V call is TRBV11-3, the J call TRBJ1-2; tentative D call: TRBD1 (5 bases). Germline CDR1 and CDR2: SGHNT and YENEEA. The CDR3 covers 14 residues. V was cut by 4 bases and J by 4 bases, with 13 bases left in between.

V and J are TRBV4-2 and TRBJ1-1; unclear D gene. Trimming left V 0 bases short and J 4 bases short, with 6 bases between. The CDR3 runs to 13 residues. Germline V gene lookup returns CDR1 LGHNA and CDR2 YNFKEQ. CDR3 loop: CASSQDRITEAFF. As DNA, the CDR3 is TGTGCCAGCAGCCAAGATCGCATCACTGAAGCTTTCTTT.